This TCR beta chain was sequenced in a study of shared clonotypes between healthy human individuals (dated by TCRdb to the early 2020s). Context from the whole study: The cohort comprised a couple of women and a few men aged 18 to 49 years. Leukapheresis yielded between about 0.9 and 10 billion PBMCs per donor. Blood TCR repertoires of roughly 5 healthy adults were deeply sequenced to estimate repertoire size and the extent of clonotype sharing between individuals. For each donor, CD4 naive and CD4 memory were each given three plates, CD8 naive was given two plates, and CD8 memory was given one plate. To increase sequencing depth and limit assay-specific biases, different laboratories used diverse techniques to prepare libraries and sequence TCR repertoires.

The donors were healthy, HIV-negative adults who had no recently reported acute infections or vaccinations. Only Caucasian adults living in Nashville, Tennessee, USA were represented among the donors. CD4+ T cells were enriched by magnetic negative selection, after which naive cells were positively selected on CD45RA and the negative fraction was taken as the memory subset. After blood collection by leukapheresis, PBMCs were isolated using Ficoll-Histopaque density gradient centrifugation and then cryopreserved in the vapor phase of liquid nitrogen. Analytical flow cytometry was used to check the purity and quantity of every magnetically sorted T cell population. Each sorted fraction had its genomic DNA isolated and then quantified by UV absorbance on a Nanodrop 2000c. Taken from cysteine to phenylalanine, the CDR3 has 15 residues. The read is trimmed to its CDR3 DNA, 45 bases read in frame from base 1. The trim is 1 base for V and 2 bases for J, with a gap of 7 bases between the germline ends. CDR1 and CDR2, per the germline V gene, are SGHDT and YYEEEE.

With respect to this clone: It has no known antigen specificity. There are no base qualities to consult, and no much larger clone falls within one base.

What the study reported, not specific to this receptor: Rarefaction of sorted-subset datasets indicated incomplete sequencing despite the large sequencing depth. Only blood was sampled, and tissue TCR repertoires likely differ from those in blood. Higher generation probabilities were observed for clonotypes shared by all four sorted-subset donors than for non-shared clonotypes. Larger estimated clonotype richness was generally found for naive subsets than for memory subsets. The genetic and exposure-history diversity represented was limited by the small number of donors. Pairwise subsampling indicated that sequencing depth was expected to affect the degree of clonotype sharing among donors. Around 5% of naive CD4, 3.5% of naive CD8, 2.3% of memory CD4, and about 0.4% of memory CD8 clonotypes were shared across several donors.

Using the deep immunoSEQ assay, multiplex PCR amplified TCR CDR3 regions from genomic DNA. Extracted genomic DNA from each cell subset was spread evenly across all wells of several immunoSEQ 96-well plates, with each plate serving as a replicate. For sorted subsets, roughly 200 ng of genomic DNA, equivalent to 25,000 to 35,000 T cell genomes, went into each replicate PCR. The purified libraries were quantified using a Qubit 3.0 fluorometer, sized with a Bioanalyzer 2100, and then quantified again using the KAPA Library Quantification kit. A separate single-read 150-cycle Illumina NextSeq 550 flow cell was used to sequence each immunoSEQ 96-well plate. The study's processing was this. Because the immunoSEQ output included only junctional sequences and no quality scores, the filtering could not be the same as the filtering used for full-length reads. Sequences were annotated with PyIR, a Python wrapper for IgBLAST v1.9, using IMGT germline references to assign V/J genes and CDR3. Reads with weak V/J assignments (E-value above 1e-6), missing CDR3, stop codons, out-of-frame junctions, or ambiguous translated residues were removed. V3J clonotypes were defined as sequences sharing the same inferred V gene, J gene, and CDR3 amino acid sequence. Percentage overlap between repertoires was computed as shared unique clonotypes divided by the size of the smaller repertoire. RTK rarefaction, the Chao1 estimator, and Recon v2.1 estimates of unobserved clonotypes were used to assess repertoire richness. For all TCRbeta clonotypes obtained by the gDNA method from a handful of donors, generation probabilities were computed with OLGA. TCRdb mirrors the immuneACCESS table, restricted to in-frame sequences. Some clones are absent from its copies; in checked studies, under half trace to an unresolved V gene, and the reason for the others is unknown. The DNA was the basis for D and trimming; V, J and clone size are from that table. The sample table records some 1.5 million clones; approximately 98% of these occur just once. About 0.4% of the sample is in the top ten clones.

The specimen was naive CD4+ T cells sorted from blood. The cell subset or site label corresponds to: CD45RA+ positively selected. The receptor was derived from a man younger than 40 in good health. The V and J segments used are TRBV5-6 and TRBJ2-6, and the D gene may be TRBD2, 6 bases matching. The base sequence is TGTGCCAGCAGCTTGACGGGAGCTGGGGCCAACGTCCTGACTTTC. This yields the protein CASSLTGAGANVLTF.